The clone carrying this TCR beta chain was detected only a few times. What it recognizes is unknown. CDR1 and CDR2 (germline): ENHRY, SYGVKD. J gave up 4 bases and V 0 bases, and 14 bases lay outside the gene matches. The CDR3 is 21 residues long. The sample comes from a study of naive and memory T cell subsets. Two oligonucleotides, mixed equimolar, formed the beta constant-region primer covering TRBC1 and TRBC2. Ligated cDNA was amplified by four rounds of PCR with nested alpha and beta constant-region primers and SP2. An oligonucleotide with the SP2 primer and a 12-nucleotide UMI was ligated to the cDNA 3' end. TCRdb analysed the UMI-ligation and nested PCR reads with MiXCR anew, one entry per CDR3 protein. Of 8,500 to 10,000 distinct CDR3 sequences listed, 5.5% to 6.5% are singletons. Findings and caveats of the study: Clonotypes here are unpaired alpha or beta chain sequences. No ground truth validated the naive and memory repertoire findings.

Sequenced: CD4+ TEMRA cells from blood. Subset of the sample: effector memory re-expressing CD45RA, CD45RA+ CD27-. The source is a human donor in good health. The V and J genes are TRBV10-3 and TRBJ2-1; 14 bases map to TRBD2. DNA for the CDR3: TGTGCCATCAGTGAGTCTGAGGGCCCGGGGACTAGCGGGAGCCATTACAATGAGCAGTTCTTC. Protein: CAISESEGPGTSGSHYNEQFF.